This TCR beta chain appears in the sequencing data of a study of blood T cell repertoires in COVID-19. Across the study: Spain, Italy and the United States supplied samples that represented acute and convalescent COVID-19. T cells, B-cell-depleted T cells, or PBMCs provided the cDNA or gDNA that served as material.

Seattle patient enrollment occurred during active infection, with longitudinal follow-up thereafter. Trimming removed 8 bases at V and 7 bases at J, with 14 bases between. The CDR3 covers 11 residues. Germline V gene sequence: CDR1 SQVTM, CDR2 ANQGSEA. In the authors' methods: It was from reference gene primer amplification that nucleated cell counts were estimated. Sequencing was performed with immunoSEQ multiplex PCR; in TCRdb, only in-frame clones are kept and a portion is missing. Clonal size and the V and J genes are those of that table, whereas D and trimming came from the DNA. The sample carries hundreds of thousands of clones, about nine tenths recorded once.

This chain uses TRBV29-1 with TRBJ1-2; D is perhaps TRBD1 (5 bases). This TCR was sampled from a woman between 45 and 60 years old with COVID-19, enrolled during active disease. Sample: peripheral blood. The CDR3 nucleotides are TGCAGCTCAGACCAGGGATCTGGCTACACCTTC. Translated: CSSDQGSGYTF.